Listed below are T cell receptor beta chains from one sample, sequenced in a study of identifying expanded T cells in peripheral blood. TCRdb's copy holds only in-frame clones and misses some; the assay was immunoSEQ multiplex PCR. The sample includes about 130,000 clones, approximately 86% of them seen just once. The sample was blood. The receptor set was obtained from a person between 18 and 75 years old in good health. Each CDR3 is given with its conserved first and last residue. The order of the fields is V gene, D gene, J gene, clone size, CDR3 DNA, CDR3 protein. A D gene is named only where the DNA matches it firmly. The size of a clone is reported for some rows only, either as once, few or many, or as a class for expanded clones.

V gene: TRBV7-6
D gene: NA
J gene: TRBJ2-1
clone size: NA
CDR3 DNA: TGTGCCAGCAGCTTACGACAGCTCAATGAGCAGTTCTTC
CDR3 protein: CASSLRQLNEQFF

V gene: TRBV15
D gene: NA
J gene: TRBJ2-1
clone size: NA
CDR3 DNA: TGTGCCACCAGCAACTCCCAGAGGCGCCCTGAGCAGTTCTTC
CDR3 protein: CATSNSQRRPEQFF

V gene: TRBV6-1
D gene: TRBD1
J gene: TRBJ2-7
clone size: NA
CDR3 DNA: TGTGCCAGCAGTATCGGGACAGGGACCTACGAGCAGTACTTC
CDR3 protein: CASSIGTGTYEQYF

V gene: TRBV27
D gene: TRBD1
J gene: TRBJ1-6
clone size: NA
CDR3 DNA: TGTGCCAGCAGTTTTAGGGACAGGGCCAATAATTCACCCCTCCACTTT
CDR3 protein: CASSFRDRANNSPLHF

V gene: TRBV5-4
D gene: NA
J gene: TRBJ1-6
clone size: NA
CDR3 DNA: TGTGCCAGCAGCTTGGATGCTTATAGAAATTCACCCCTCCACTTT
CDR3 protein: CASSLDAYRNSPLHF

V gene: TRBV5-6
D gene: NA
J gene: TRBJ2-3
clone size: NA
CDR3 DNA: TGTGCCAGCAGCCGCGTCAGGCGGGCAGATACGCAGTATTTT
CDR3 protein: CASSRVRRADTQYF

V gene: TRBV30
D gene: NA
J gene: TRBJ2-5
clone size: NA
CDR3 DNA: TGTGCCTGGAGCCGGGGCCAAGAGACCCAGTACTTC
CDR3 protein: CAWSRGQETQYF

V gene: TRBV5-6
D gene: TRBD1
J gene: TRBJ1-1
clone size: NA
CDR3 DNA: TGTGCCAGCAGCTCGGGACAGAGGAACACTGAAGCTTTCTTT
CDR3 protein: CASSSGQRNTEAFF

V gene: TRBV28
D gene: TRBD1
J gene: TRBJ1-2
clone size: once
CDR3 DNA: TGTGCCAGCAGTCCGGGACAGGGGGTCTATGGCTACACCTTC
CDR3 protein: CASSPGQGVYGYTF

V gene: TRBV6-5
D gene: NA
J gene: TRBJ2-7
clone size: NA
CDR3 DNA: TGTGCCACCCAGGGGGGGAGGCCCTCCTACGAGCAGTACTTC
CDR3 protein: CATQGGRPSYEQYF

V gene: TRBV20-1
D gene: NA
J gene: TRBJ2-5
clone size: NA
CDR3 DNA: TGCAGTGCTGGGCAAGAGACCCAGTACTTC
CDR3 protein: CSAGQETQYF

V gene: TRBV5-3
D gene: NA
J gene: TRBJ1-5
clone size: once
CDR3 DNA: TGTGCCAGAAGCCTGACAGCGGTTGGGGATCCCCAGCATTTT
CDR3 protein: CARSLTAVGDPQHF

V gene: TRBV6-1
D gene: NA
J gene: TRBJ1-2
clone size: NA
CDR3 DNA: TGTGCCAGCAGTTATTCAAATGGCTACACCTTC
CDR3 protein: CASSYSNGYTF

V gene: TRBV7-9
D gene: NA
J gene: TRBJ1-3
clone size: few
CDR3 DNA: TGTGCCAGCAGCCCAGTGGGTTTCAGCTCTGGAAACACCATATATTTT
CDR3 protein: CASSPVGFSSGNTIYF

V gene: TRBV28
D gene: NA
J gene: TRBJ1-4
clone size: NA
CDR3 DNA: TGTGCCAGCAGTCGTCTAGGGGAGACTAATGAAAAACTGTTTTTT
CDR3 protein: CASSRLGETNEKLFF

V gene: TRBV6-5
D gene: NA
J gene: TRBJ2-1
clone size: NA
CDR3 DNA: TGTGCCAGCAGTTACCGGAGGCCAGGGAGGAGCGATGAGCAGTTCTTC
CDR3 protein: CASSYRRPGRSDEQFF

V gene: TRBV7-6
D gene: NA
J gene: TRBJ2-1
clone size: NA
CDR3 DNA: TGTGCCAGCAGCCTACTAGGGGGACAAGGGGAACGTTTCTTC
CDR3 protein: CASSLLGGQGERFF

V gene: TRBV5-4
D gene: TRBD1
J gene: TRBJ2-5
clone size: NA
CDR3 DNA: TGTGCCAGCAGCTCTGGGACAGAAGAGACCCAGTACTTC
CDR3 protein: CASSSGTEETQYF

V gene: TRBV29-1
D gene: TRBD1
J gene: TRBJ2-5
clone size: NA
CDR3 DNA: TGCAGCGTTGAAATACCCCACCGAGACAGGGGGGAGACCCAGTACTTC
CDR3 protein: CSVEIPHRDRGETQYF

V gene: TRBV27
D gene: TRBD1
J gene: TRBJ1-4
clone size: few
CDR3 DNA: TGTGCCAGCAGTCCAGCCGGACAGGATGAAAAACTGTTTTTT
CDR3 protein: CASSPAGQDEKLFF

V gene: TRBV18
D gene: TRBD1
J gene: TRBJ2-3
clone size: NA
CDR3 DNA: TGTGCCAGCTCACCAACCGGGACAGGGTGGGATACGCAGTATTTT
CDR3 protein: CASSPTGTGWDTQYF

V gene: TRBV30
D gene: NA
J gene: TRBJ2-7
clone size: NA
CDR3 DNA: TGTGCCTGGACCACCCGGGACAACTTCTACGAGCAGTACTTC
CDR3 protein: CAWTTRDNFYEQYF

V gene: TRBV11-3
D gene: NA
J gene: TRBJ2-1
clone size: NA
CDR3 DNA: TGTGCCAGCAGCCTTGACACTCATGAGCAGTTCTTC
CDR3 protein: CASSLDTHEQFF

V gene: TRBV4-1
D gene: NA
J gene: TRBJ2-5
clone size: NA
CDR3 DNA: TGCGCCAGCAGCCAAAGGATGGGGACCCAAGAGACCCAGTACTTC
CDR3 protein: CASSQRMGTQETQYF

V gene: TRBV7-8
D gene: NA
J gene: TRBJ1-2
clone size: once
CDR3 DNA: TGTGCCAGCAGCTTAGGACGGCCCTATGGCTACACCTTC
CDR3 protein: CASSLGRPYGYTF

V gene: TRBV9
D gene: NA
J gene: TRBJ1-4
clone size: NA
CDR3 DNA: TGTGCCAGCAGCGTAGGGGGGAGAACTAATGAAAAACTGTTTTTT
CDR3 protein: CASSVGGRTNEKLFF

V gene: TRBV27
D gene: NA
J gene: TRBJ2-7
clone size: NA
CDR3 DNA: TGTGCCAGCAGTCGATCCAGGGGGGATACCTACGAGCAGTACTTC
CDR3 protein: CASSRSRGDTYEQYF